This T cell receptor beta chain was sequenced in a study of human CD8 memory T cell subsets. UMI-labeled 5' RACE yielded the TCR beta libraries. After re-calling the 5' RACE reads, TCRdb lists one entry per CDR3 protein, DNA absent. The data show 4,500 to 5,500 distinct CDR3 sequences, and the top ten clones hold roughly 23%. Whole-study results and caveats: The sequencing covered T cell receptor beta chains alone. Clonotypes that made up the stem-like memory T cell repertoire overlapped minimally with the precursor exhausted T cell repertoire.

From duplicate vials of roughly 150,000 sorted CD8+ T cells per subset, RNA was isolated. Looked up from germline, CDR1 is MNHEY and CDR2 is SVGEGT. The CDR3 has 13 amino acids. This clonotype registers medium-sized by frequency. Its antigen is not identified. The J gene is TRBJ2-5, the V gene TRBV6-2 or TRBV6-3; the TCRdb call, TRBD1, lacks DNA for checking. The TCR originated in a human donor in good health. The sequenced material came from CD8+ T cells from PBMCs. The CDR3 is CASSPTGWETQYF.